This TCR beta chain was recovered during a study of cytomegalovirus exposure and HLA in healthy donors. Donors were drawn from the approximately 130-subject validation cohort, separate from the roughly 700-subject first cohort. Points from the study as a whole: Most TCR sequences were rare, but some public TCRs occurred in many donors. Cytomegalovirus-associated status was assigned to 150 or so TCR beta chains.

Measured with immunoSEQ multiplex PCR; TCRdb has only the in-frame clones, and not every one. The sample lists tens of thousands of clones; more than 75% were seen once. Looked up from germline, CDR1 is LNHDA and CDR2 is SQIVND (reference sequence). V shed 2 bases and J 2 bases; nucleotides not matched to a gene: 0. CDR3 length: 14 residues. Worth noting for this clone: Antigen specificity is unknown.

The specimen was PBMCs. The V gene is TRBV19, the J gene TRBJ1-5; 7 nucleotides agree with TRBD1. This clonotype originated in a man aged 25 to 40 in good health and CMV-seronegative. This chain's CDR3 is CASSIQGGNQPQHF. For the CDR3, the DNA is TGTGCCAGTAGTATACAGGGGGGCAATCAGCCCCAGCATTTT.